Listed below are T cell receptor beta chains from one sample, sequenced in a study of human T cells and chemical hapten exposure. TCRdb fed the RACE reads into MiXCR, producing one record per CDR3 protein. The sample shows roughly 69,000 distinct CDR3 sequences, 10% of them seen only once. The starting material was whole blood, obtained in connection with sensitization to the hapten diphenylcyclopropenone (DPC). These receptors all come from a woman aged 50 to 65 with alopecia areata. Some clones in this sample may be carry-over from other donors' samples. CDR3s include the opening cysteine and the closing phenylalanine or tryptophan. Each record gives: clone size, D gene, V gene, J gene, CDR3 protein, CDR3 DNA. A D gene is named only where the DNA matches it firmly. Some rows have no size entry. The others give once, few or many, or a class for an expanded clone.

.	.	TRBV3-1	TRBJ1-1	CASSQGATGNTEAFF	TGTGCCAGCAGCCAAGGGGCCACCGGAAACACTGAAGCTTTCTTT
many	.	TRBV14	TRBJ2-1	CASSHKGLRNEQFF	TGTGCCAGCAGCCACAAAGGGTTAAGGAATGAGCAGTTCTTC
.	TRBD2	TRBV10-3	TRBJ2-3	CAISEASGRPSSTDTQYF	TGTGCCATCAGTGAAGCTAGCGGGAGACCCTCTAGCACAGATACGCAGTATTTT
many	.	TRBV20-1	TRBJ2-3	CSAHPGGIPTDTQYF	TGCAGTGCCCACCCTGGCGGAATACCCACAGATACGCAGTATTTT
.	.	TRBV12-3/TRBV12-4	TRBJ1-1	CASKRAHNTEAFF	TGTGCCAGCAAACGCGCGCACAACACTGAAGCTTTCTTT
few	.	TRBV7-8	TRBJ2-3	CASSLVGGMDTQYF	TGTGCCAGCAGCTTAGTTGGGGGGATGGATACGCAGTATTTT
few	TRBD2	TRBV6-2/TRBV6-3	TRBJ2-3	CASSYSAGASSADTQYF	TGTGCCAGCAGTTACTCGGCGGGAGCGAGTTCAGCAGATACGCAGTATTTT
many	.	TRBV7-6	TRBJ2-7	CASSPTGTFTYEQYF	TGTGCCAGCAGCCCTACCGGGACATTTACCTACGAGCAGTACTTC
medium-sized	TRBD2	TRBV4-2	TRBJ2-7	CASSQDGTSGKSQYF	TGTGCCAGCAGCCAAGACGGGACTAGCGGGAAGTCACAGTACTTC
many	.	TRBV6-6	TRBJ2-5	CATGPRAARETQYF	TGTGCCACCGGTCCTCGGGCCGCCCGGGAGACCCAGTACTTC
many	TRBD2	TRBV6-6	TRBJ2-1	CASSGRTSGSWNEQFF	TGTGCCAGCAGTGGTCGGACTAGCGGGAGCTGGAATGAGCAGTTCTTC
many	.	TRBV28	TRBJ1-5	CASIRGNQPQHF	TGTGCCAGTATCAGGGGCAATCAGCCCCAGCATTTT
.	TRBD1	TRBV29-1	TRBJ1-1	CSVGSLDRGTEAFF	TGCAGCGTTGGGAGCCTGGACAGGGGCACTGAAGCTTTCTTT
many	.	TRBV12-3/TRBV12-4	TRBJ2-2	CASTWGTGELFF	TGTGCCAGCACCTGGGGGACCGGGGAGCTGTTTTTT
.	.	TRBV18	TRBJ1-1	CASSPPGLREAFF	TGTGCCAGCTCACCACCGGGTCTAAGAGAAGCTTTCTTT
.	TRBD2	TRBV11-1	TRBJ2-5	CASSLERLAGEETQYF	TGTGCCAGCAGCTTAGAGAGGCTAGCGGGTGAAGAGACCCAGTACTTC
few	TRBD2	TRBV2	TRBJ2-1	CASSDLAGVINEQFF	TGTGCCAGCAGTGACCTAGCGGGAGTCATAAATGAGCAGTTCTTC
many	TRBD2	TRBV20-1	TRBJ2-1	CSATRLGVAGRNEQFF	TGCAGTGCGACCCGATTAGGGGTAGCGGGACGGAATGAGCAGTTCTTC
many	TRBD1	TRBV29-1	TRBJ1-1	CSVVKGGNTEAFF	TGCAGCGTTGTTAAAGGGGGCAACACTGAAGCTTTCTTT
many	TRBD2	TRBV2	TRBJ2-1	CASSAGLAGDEQFF	TGTGCCAGCAGTGCGGGACTAGCGGGAGATGAGCAGTTCTTC
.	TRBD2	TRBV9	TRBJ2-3	CASSAGLAGEAQYF	TGTGCCAGCAGCGCGGGACTAGCGGGAGAGGCGCAGTATTTT
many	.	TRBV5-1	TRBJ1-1	CASSTSGDTEAFF	TGCGCCAGCAGCACCTCAGGGGACACTGAAGCTTTCTTT
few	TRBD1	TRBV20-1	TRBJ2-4	CSARDRQGAVQNIQYF	TGCAGTGCTAGAGATCGCCAGGGGGCTGTCCAAAACATTCAGTACTTC
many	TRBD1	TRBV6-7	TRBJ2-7	CASSTTGKTPYEQYF	TGTGCCAGCAGTACGACAGGGAAGACCCCCTACGAGCAGTACTTC
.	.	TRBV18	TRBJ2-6	CASSPPPAGANVLTF	TGTGCCAGCTCACCTCCACCTGCTGGGGCCAACGTCCTGACTTTC
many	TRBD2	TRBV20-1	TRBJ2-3	CSATPNSGTTDTQYF	TGCAGTGCTACCCCCAATAGCGGGACCACAGATACGCAGTATTTT
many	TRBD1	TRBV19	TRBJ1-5	CASSAGLNRGQPQHF	TGTGCCAGTAGTGCGGGGTTAAACAGGGGCCAGCCCCAGCATTTT
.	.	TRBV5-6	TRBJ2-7	CASSLLGQGGYEQYF	TGTGCCAGCAGCTTGTTGGGTCAAGGGGGCTACGAGCAGTACTTC
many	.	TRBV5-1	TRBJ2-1	CASSLELAGEQFF	TGCGCCAGCAGCTTGGAGCTAGCCGGTGAGCAGTTCTTC
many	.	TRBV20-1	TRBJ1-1	CSAGAGTNFAEAFF	TGCAGTGCAGGGGCAGGGACGAACTTTGCTGAAGCTTTCTTT
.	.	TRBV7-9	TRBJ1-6	CASSLDSLYNSPLHF	TGTGCCAGCAGCTTAGATAGCCTCTATAATTCACCCCTCCACTTT
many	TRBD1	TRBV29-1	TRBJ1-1	CSVEVQGALNTEAFF	TGCAGCGTTGAAGTGCAGGGGGCGTTAAACACTGAAGCTTTCTTT
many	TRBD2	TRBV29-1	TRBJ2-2	CSVGLVAGELFF	TGCAGCGTGGGACTAGTGGCCGGGGAGCTGTTTTTT
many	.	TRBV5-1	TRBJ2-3	CASSLASSTDTQYF	TGCGCCAGCAGCTTGGCGTCTTCTACAGATACGCAGTATTTT
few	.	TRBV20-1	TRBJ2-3	CSANSGSTDTQYF	TGCAGTGCTAATAGCGGAAGCACAGATACGCAGTATTTT
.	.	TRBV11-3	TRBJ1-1	CASSFHRGAEAFF	TGTGCCAGCAGCTTTCACCGGGGCGCTGAAGCTTTCTTT
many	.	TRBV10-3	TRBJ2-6	CAISERRSRGGANVLTF	TGTGCCATCAGTGAGAGGCGTAGTAGGGGTGGGGCCAACGTCCTGACTTTC
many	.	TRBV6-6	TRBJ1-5	CASSYSIWGAAGDYSNQPQHF	TGTGCCAGCAGTTACTCGATCTGGGGGGCCGCCGGCGATTATAGCAATCAGCCCCAGCATTTT
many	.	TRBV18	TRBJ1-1	CASSPPHGRVNTEAFF	TGTGCCAGCTCACCACCGCACGGGAGAGTGAACACTGAAGCTTTCTTT
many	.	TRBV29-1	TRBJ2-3	CSVEASTNTDTQYF	TGCAGCGTTGAAGCATCGACCAACACAGATACGCAGTATTTT
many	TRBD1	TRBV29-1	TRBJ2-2	CSVGHRGDTGELFF	TGCAGCGTTGGGCACAGGGGAGACACCGGGGAGCTGTTTTTT
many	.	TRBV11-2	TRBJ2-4	CASSLSLGGNRERAKNIQYF	TGTGCCAGCAGCTTATCTCTAGGGGGGAATCGCGAGCGGGCCAAAAACATTCAGTACTTC
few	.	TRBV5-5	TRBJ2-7	CASSQTSYEQYF	TGTGCCAGCAGCCAAACTTCATACGAGCAGTACTTC
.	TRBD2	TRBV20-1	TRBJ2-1	CSARDIAGGWNEQFF	TGCAGTGCTAGAGATATAGCGGGAGGGTGGAATGAGCAGTTCTTC
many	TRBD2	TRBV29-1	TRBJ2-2	CSVGLAGNTGELFF	TGCAGCGTTGGACTAGCGGGGAACACCGGGGAGCTGTTTTTT
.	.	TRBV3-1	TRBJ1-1	CASSQDNSGRGAFF	TGTGCCAGCAGCCAAGATAATAGCGGCAGGGGAGCTTTCTTT
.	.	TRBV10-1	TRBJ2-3	CASMDRGSTDTQYF	TGCGCCAGCATGGACCGTGGAAGCACAGATACGCAGTATTTT
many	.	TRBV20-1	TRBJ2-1	CSASGRVPNGEQFF	TGCAGTGCTAGCGGGAGAGTCCCCAACGGTGAGCAGTTCTTC